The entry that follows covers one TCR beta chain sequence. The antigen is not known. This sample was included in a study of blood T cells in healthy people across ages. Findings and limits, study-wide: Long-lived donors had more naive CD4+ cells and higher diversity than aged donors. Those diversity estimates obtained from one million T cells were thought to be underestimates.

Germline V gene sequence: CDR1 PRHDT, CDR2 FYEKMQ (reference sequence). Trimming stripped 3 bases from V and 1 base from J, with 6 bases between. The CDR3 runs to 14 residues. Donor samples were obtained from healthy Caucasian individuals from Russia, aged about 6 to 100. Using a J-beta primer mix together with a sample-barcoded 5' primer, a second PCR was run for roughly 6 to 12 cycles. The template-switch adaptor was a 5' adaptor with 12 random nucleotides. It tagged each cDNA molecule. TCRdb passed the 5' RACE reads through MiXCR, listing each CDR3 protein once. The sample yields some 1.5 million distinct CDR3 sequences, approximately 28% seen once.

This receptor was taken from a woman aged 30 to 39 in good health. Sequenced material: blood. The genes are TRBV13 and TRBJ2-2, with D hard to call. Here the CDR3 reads CASSFEVNTGELFF. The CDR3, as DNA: TGTGCCAGCAGCTTCGAAGTGAACACCGGGGAGCTGTTTTTT.